These 16 T cell receptor beta chains were sequenced from one sample in a study of T cells in Graves' hyperthyroidism and ophthalmopathy. RNA transcripts were the template for amplifying TCR beta CDR3 regions. With the HTBI primer set, the TCR CDR3 went through a first round of RT-PCR. TCRdb recomputed calls from the multiplex PCR reads with MiXCR, one row per CDR3 protein. Of 550,000 to 600,000 distinct CDR3 sequences in the sample, around 17% are singletons; the top ten hold more than 15%. Sequencing was done on a sample of blood. These receptors all stem from a woman in her late teens or twenties with Graves' hyperthyroidism.

The V and J genes are TRBV2 and TRBJ2-6; a possible D gene is TRBD2 (5 bases). This CDR3 contains 15 residues. Per germline, CDR1 SNHLY and CDR2 FYNNEI. Trimming removed 7 bases from V and 0 bases from J, with 10 bases in between. In DNA, the CDR3 is TGTGCCAGCACCTCGAGGGACTCTGGGGCCAACGTCCTGACTTTC. It is translated as CASTSRDSGANVLTF.

The chain recombines TRBV6-6 with TRBJ2-3, with a tentative D call TRBD2 (5 bases). V lost 2 bases and J 3 bases, leaving 9 bases between the germline ends. CDR3 length equals 14 residues. In germline, CDR1 is MNHNY, CDR2 SVGAGI (reference sequence). CDR3 sequence: CASSYDRETDTQYF. CDR3 sequence (DNA): TGTGCCAGCAGTTACGATCGGGAAACAGATACGCAGTATTTT.

V and J are TRBV12-3 or TRBV12-4 and TRBJ2-6, with 15 bases identical to TRBD2. Unmatched junction bases numbered 15, after V lost 5 bases and J lost 4 bases. The CDR3 loop spans 21 amino acids. Here the CDR3 DNA reads TGTGCCAGCAGTCCCCCCGGACTAGCGGGAGGGCCATACTCCGGGGCCAACGTCCTGACTTTC. Translation: CASSPPGLAGGPYSGANVLTF.

There are a few counts of this clonotype. This chain uses TRBV7-9 with TRBJ2-3; TRBD2 matches at 10 bases. The CDR3 consists of 15 residues. The V gene end was trimmed by 7 bases and the J gene end by 2 bases; junction bases not matched to a gene: 6. CDR1 and CDR2 (germline): SEHNR, FQNEAQ (reference sequence). CDR3 amino acids: CASTPSGSVTDTQYF. CDR3 nucleotides: TGTGCCAGCACTCCTAGCGGGAGTGTCACAGATACGCAGTATTTT.

Notes on this clonotype: This sequence may be a read error, since a much larger clone differs from it by one base. The V and J genes are TRBV12-3 or TRBV12-4 and TRBJ1-2, with 8 bases matching TRBD1. The CDR3 is made up of 15 amino acids. The junction had 10 bases not matched to a gene; V was cut back by 8 bases and J by 2 bases. The CDR3 loop is CASGRKGQANYGYTF. The CDR3 bases are TGTGCCAGCGGCCGAAAGGGACAGGCGAACTATGGCTACACCTTC.

A note on this clonotype: This CDR3 fails to terminate in the conserved phenylalanine or tryptophan, so it likely reflects a read error. The CDR3 DNA reads TGCGCCGGCAGCACCCGGGACAGGGGGAACACTGAAGCTTTCCTT. It yields the protein CAGSTRDRGNTEAFL. This rearrangement joins TRBV5-1 to TRBJ1-1, with 10 bases fitting TRBD1. CDR1 is SGHRS, CDR2 YFSETQ, per germline. The CDR3 length is 15 residues.

This clonotype was observed at least ten times. The chain combines TRBV11-2 with TRBJ2-1; 8 nucleotides agree with TRBD2. J lost 6 bases, V lost 2 bases, and 12 bases had no gene match. Germline values: CDR1 SGHAT, CDR2 FQNNGV. The CDR3 length is 17 residues. CDR3 loop: CASSLFVLTGGLNEQFF. CDR3 sequence (DNA): TGTGCCAGCAGCTTATTCGTCTTAACGGGAGGGCTCAATGAGCAGTTCTTC.

This clonotype was recorded at least ten times. V usage is TRBV6-2 or TRBV6-3 and J usage is TRBJ1-1; D remains unclear. Germline CDR1 and CDR2: MNHEY and SVGEGT. V was pared by 6 bases and J by 5 bases, with 19 bases between. The CDR3 has 15 residues. The CDR3 loop is CASSPMAGRETEAFF. CDR3 sequence (DNA): TGTGCCAGCAGCCCCATGGCGGGTAGGGAGACTGAAGCTTTCTTT.

The gene calls are TRBV5-6 and TRBJ1-2; unclear D gene. In germline, CDR1 is SGHDT, CDR2 YYEEEE. This CDR3 comprises 15 residues. V was pared by 3 bases and J by 4 bases, with 16 bases between. CDR3 loop: CASSSGPNEPYGYTF. CDR3 coding DNA: TGTGCCAGCAGCTCGGGCCCCAATGAGCCCTATGGCTACACCTTC.

The chain combines TRBV10-2 with TRBJ2-2; no clear D gene. Per the germline V gene, CDR1 is WSHSY and CDR2 is SAAADI. The CDR3 spans 14 residues. V lost 10 bases and J lost 0, with 12 bases in between. The CDR3 nucleotides are TGCGCCACCCTCGGGCGGACGAACACCGGGGAGCTGTTTTTT. This encodes CATLGRTNTGELFF.

The table lists this clonotype with many counts. V is TRBV7-2 and J is TRBJ2-1; no firm D call. The CDR3 runs 12 residues. Germline CDR1 reads SGHTA; CDR2 reads FQGNSA. V shed 5 bases and J shed 5 bases, with 7 bases lying between them. The CDR3 sequence: CASSLRNNEQFF. The CDR3 bases are TGTGCCAGCAGCCTGCGTAACAATGAGCAGTTCTTC.

This clonotype was recorded a few times. The gene calls are TRBV29-1 and TRBJ2-2; TRBD2 matches at 10 bases. Germline V gives CDR1 SQVTM, CDR2 ANQGSEA. With V trimmed by 1 base and J by 0 bases, 5 bases remained unmatched. The CDR3 spans 17 residues. CDR3 loop: CSVEGLAGAANTGELFF. CDR3 in DNA: TGCAGCGTTGAAGGGCTAGCGGGGGCCGCGAACACCGGGGAGCTGTTTTTT.

This clonotype has a handful of counts. The rearrangement links TRBV29-1 to TRBJ2-5; D possibly corresponds to TRBD2 (7 bases). Trimming stripped 5 bases from V and 7 bases from J, with 14 bases between. The CDR3 sequence is 12 residues long. Per the germline V gene, CDR1 is SQVTM and CDR2 is ANQGSEA. The chain's CDR3 is CSVHGGGGTQYF. CDR3 bases: TGCAGCGTTCACGGCGGGGGCGGGACCCAGTACTTC.

This sequence joins TRBV6-5 and TRBJ2-5; D may be TRBD1 (6 bases). Trimming removed 2 bases from V and 1 base from J, with 11 bases in between. The CDR3 totals 15 residues. Germline V gene lookup returns CDR1 MNHEY and CDR2 SVGAGI. CDR3 sequence: CASSYAGRGQETQYF. The DNA for the CDR3 is TGTGCCAGCAGTTACGCGGGCAGGGGCCAAGAGACCCAGTACTTC.

The chain couples TRBV12-3 or TRBV12-4 to TRBJ1-6, with D perhaps TRBD1 (5 bases). The CDR3 length is 13 residues. Trimming took 6 bases from V and 6 from J, leaving 9 bases between them. The CDR3 loop reads CASRAGINSPLHF. The DNA for the CDR3 is TGTGCCAGCAGGGCAGGGATTAATTCACCCCTCCACTTT.

This clonotype was observed many times. CDR3 protein: CASSGPPGTDLSNQPQHF. In DNA, the CDR3 is TGTGCCAGCAGTGGTCCCCCAGGGACAGATCTGAGCAATCAGCCCCAGCATTTT. The gene calls are TRBV25-1 and TRBJ1-5, with 7 bases aligning to TRBD1. The CDR3 contains 18 residues. Per germline, CDR1 MGHDK and CDR2 SYGVNS. The ends lost 4 bases at V and 1 base at J; junction bases unmatched: 13.